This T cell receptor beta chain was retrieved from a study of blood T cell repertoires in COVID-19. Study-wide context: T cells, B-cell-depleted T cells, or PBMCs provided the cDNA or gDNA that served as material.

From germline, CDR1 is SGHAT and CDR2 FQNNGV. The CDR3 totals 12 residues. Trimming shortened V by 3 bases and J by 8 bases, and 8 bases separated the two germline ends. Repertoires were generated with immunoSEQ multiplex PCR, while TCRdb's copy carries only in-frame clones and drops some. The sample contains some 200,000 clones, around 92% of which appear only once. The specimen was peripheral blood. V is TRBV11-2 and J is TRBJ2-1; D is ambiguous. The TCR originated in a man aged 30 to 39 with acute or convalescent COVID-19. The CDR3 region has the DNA TGTGCCAGCAGCTTTTCCCGGGATGAGCAGTTCTTC. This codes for CASSFSRDEQFF.